This T cell receptor beta chain was recovered during a study of blood T cell repertoires in COVID-19. Study details: The study drew acute and convalescent COVID-19 samples from the United States, Italy and Spain.

V lost 7 bases, J lost 9 bases, and 8 bases stayed unmatched. The germline CDR1 and CDR2 sequences are LGHNT and FRNRAP. The length of the CDR3 is 14 residues. TCRdb's copy holds only in-frame clones and misses some; the assay was immunoSEQ multiplex PCR. The data hold 100,000 to 150,000 clones, with about 85% observed a single time. The specimen sequenced was peripheral blood. V gene TRBV12-5 combines with J gene TRBJ1-6, with TRBD1 matching over 8 bases. The receptor's source is a woman of 80 years or more with COVID-19, enrolled during active disease. DNA of the CDR3: TGTGCTAGTGCCCTGGGACAGGAGAGTTCACCCCTCCACTTT. Translation: CASALGQESSPLHF.